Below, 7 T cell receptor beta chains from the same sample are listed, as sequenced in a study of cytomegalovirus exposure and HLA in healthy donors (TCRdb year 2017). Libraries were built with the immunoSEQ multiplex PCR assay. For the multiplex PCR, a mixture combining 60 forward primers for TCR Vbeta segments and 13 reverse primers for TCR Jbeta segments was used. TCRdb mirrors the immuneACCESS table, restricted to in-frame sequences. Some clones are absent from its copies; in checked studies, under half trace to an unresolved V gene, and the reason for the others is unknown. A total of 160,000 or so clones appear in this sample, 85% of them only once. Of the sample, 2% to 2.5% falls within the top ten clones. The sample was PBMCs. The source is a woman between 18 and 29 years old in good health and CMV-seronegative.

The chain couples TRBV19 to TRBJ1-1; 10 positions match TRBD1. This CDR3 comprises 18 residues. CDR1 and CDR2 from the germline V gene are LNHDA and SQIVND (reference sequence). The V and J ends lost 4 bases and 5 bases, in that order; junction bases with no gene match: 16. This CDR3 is CASSTGRTGGPQETEAFF. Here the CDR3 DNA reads TGTGCCAGTAGTACCGGGAGGACAGGGGGTCCTCAGGAGACTGAAGCTTTCTTT.

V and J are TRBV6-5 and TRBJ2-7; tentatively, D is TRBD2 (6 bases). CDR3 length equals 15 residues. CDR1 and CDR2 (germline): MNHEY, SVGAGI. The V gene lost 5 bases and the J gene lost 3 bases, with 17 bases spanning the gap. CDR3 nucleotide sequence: TGTGCCAGCAGTCAAGGAGGGGTCCCCAACTACGAGCAGTACTTC. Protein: CASSQGGVPNYEQYF.

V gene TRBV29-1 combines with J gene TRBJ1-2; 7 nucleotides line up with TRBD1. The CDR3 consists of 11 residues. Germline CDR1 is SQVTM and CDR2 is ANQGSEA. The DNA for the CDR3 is TGCGGTGACAGGGCTTCTGGCGGCTACACCTTC. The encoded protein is CGDRASGGYTF.

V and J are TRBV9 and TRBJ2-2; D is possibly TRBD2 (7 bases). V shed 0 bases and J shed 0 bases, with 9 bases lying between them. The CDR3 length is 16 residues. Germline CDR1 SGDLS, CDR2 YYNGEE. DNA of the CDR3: TGTGCCAGCAGCGTAGAGGGGGGGGCGAACACCGGGGAGCTGTTTTTT. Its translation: CASSVEGGANTGELFF.

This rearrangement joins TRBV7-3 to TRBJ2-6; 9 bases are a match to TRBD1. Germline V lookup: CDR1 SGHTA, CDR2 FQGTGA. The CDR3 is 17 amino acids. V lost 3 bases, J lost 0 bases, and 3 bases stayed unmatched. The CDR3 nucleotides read TGTGCCAGCAGCTTGACAGGGGGTTCCTCTGGGGCCAACGTCCTGACTTTC. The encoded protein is CASSLTGGSSGANVLTF. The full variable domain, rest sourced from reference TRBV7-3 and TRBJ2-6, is GAGVSQTPSNKVTEKGKYVELRCDPISGHTALYWYRQSLGQGPEFLIYFQGTGAADDSGLPNDRFFAVRPEGSVSTLKIQRTERGDSAVYLCASSLTGGSSGANVLTFGAGSRLTVL.

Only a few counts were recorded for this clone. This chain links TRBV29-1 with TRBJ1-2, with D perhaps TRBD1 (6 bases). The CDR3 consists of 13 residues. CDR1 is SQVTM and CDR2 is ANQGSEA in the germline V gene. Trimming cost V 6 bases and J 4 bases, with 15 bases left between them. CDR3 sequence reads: CSVAPGGIYGYTF. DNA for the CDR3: TGCAGCGTCGCCCCGGGGGGCATCTATGGCTACACCTTC.

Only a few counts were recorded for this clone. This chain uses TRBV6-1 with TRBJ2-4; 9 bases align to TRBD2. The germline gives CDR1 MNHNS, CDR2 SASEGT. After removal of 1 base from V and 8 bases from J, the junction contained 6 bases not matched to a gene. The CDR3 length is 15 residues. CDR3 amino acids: CASSEGLAGWDIQYF. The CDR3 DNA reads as TGTGCCAGCAGTGAAGGGCTAGCGGGGTGGGACATTCAGTACTTC.